This T cell receptor beta chain was documented in a study of T cell responses to AZD1222 COVID-19 vaccine. Remarks on this clone: Its antigen remains unidentified.

Clones were read by immunoSEQ multiplex PCR, and TCRdb kept only the in-frame ones, dropping some. The table has about 130,000 clones, 80% to 95% seen once; the top ten hold 6% to 7%. Broader study findings: A reported finding is that nearly half of spike-specific TCRs target unmutated variant regions.

The CDR3 is 16 residues long. J lost 9 bases, V lost 0 bases, and 8 bases had no gene match. Germline V gene data show CDR1 as SGHNT and CDR2 as YYREEE (reference sequence). Specimen: peripheral blood, collected 28 days after the second AZD1222 dose. The V call is TRBV5-4, the J call TRBJ1-6; 8 nucleotides align to TRBD1. This sequence was found in an adult who received the AZD1222 COVID-19 vaccine. The CDR3 protein is CASSLGGTGVGSPLHF. The CDR3 DNA follows: TGTGCCAGCAGCTTGGGAGGGACAGGCGTGGGTTCACCCCTCCACTTT. Full variable domain (missing parts from reference TRBV5-4 and TRBJ1-6): ETGVTQSPTHLIKTRGQQVTLRCSSQSGHNTVSWYQQALGQGPQFIFQYYREEENGRGNFPPRFSGLQFPNYSSELNVNALELDDSALYLCASSLGGTGVGSPLHFGNGTRLTVT.